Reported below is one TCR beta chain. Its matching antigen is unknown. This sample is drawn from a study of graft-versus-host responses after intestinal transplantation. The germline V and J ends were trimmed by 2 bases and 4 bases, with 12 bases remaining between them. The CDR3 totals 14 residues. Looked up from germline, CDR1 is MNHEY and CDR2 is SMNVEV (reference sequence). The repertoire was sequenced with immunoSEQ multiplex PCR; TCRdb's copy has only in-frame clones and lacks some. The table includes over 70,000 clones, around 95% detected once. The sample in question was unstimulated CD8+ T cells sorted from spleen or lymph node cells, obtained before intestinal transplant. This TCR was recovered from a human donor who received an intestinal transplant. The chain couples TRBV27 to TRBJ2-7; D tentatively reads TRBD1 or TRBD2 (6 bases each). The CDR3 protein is CASSLMGGGYEQYF. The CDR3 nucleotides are TGTGCCAGCAGTTTAATGGGGGGCGGGTACGAGCAGTACTTC.